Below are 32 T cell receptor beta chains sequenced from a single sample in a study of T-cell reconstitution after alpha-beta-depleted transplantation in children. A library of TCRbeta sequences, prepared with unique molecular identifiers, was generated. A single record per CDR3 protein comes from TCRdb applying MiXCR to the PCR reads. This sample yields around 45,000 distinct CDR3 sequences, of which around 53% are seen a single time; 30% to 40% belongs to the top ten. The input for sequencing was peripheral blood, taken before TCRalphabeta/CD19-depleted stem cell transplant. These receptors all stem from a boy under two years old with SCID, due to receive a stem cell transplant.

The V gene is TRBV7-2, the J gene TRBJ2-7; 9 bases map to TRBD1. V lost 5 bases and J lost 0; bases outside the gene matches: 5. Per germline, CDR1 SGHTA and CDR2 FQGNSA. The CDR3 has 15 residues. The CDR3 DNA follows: TGTGCCAGCAGCGGTGGACAGGGGAGCTCCTACGAGCAGTACTTC. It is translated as CASSGGQGSSYEQYF. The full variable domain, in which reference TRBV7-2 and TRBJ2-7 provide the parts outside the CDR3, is GAGVSQSPSNKVTEKGKDVELRCDPISGHTALYWYRQSLGQGLEFLIYFQGNSAPDKSGLPSDRFSAERTGGSVSTLTIQRTQQEDSAVYLCASSGGQGSSYEQYFGPGTRLTVT.

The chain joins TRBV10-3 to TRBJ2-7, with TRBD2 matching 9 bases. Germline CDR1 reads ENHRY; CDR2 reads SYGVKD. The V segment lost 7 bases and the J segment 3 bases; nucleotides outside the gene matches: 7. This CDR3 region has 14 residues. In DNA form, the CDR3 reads TGTGCCATCAAATCGGGACTAGCCCTCTACGAGCAGTACTTC. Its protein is CAIKSGLALYEQYF.

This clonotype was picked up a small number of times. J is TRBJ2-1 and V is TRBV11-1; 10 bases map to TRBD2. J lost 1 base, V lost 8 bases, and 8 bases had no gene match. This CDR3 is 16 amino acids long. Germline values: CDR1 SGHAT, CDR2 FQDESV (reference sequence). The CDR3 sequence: CASRGVAGGSYNEQFF. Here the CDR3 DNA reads TGTGCCAGCCGTGGGGTAGCGGGGGGATCCTACAATGAGCAGTTCTTC.

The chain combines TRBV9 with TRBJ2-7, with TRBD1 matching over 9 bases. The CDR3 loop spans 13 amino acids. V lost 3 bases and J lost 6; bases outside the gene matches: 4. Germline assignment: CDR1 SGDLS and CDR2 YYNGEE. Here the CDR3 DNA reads TGTGCCAGCAGCGCGACAGGGGGAGGCGAGCAGTACTTC. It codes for CASSATGGGEQYF.

The CDR3 DNA is TGTGCCACCAGCAGACCCAAGACAGGAGCCAAAAACATTCAGTACTTC. It codes for CATSRPKTGAKNIQYF. This sequence joins TRBV15 and TRBJ2-4; D is possibly TRBD1 (6 bases). The V end was cut by 2 bases, the J end by 0 bases, with 11 bases between. Germline CDR1 LNHNV, CDR2 YYDKDF (reference sequence). The CDR3 runs 16 residues.

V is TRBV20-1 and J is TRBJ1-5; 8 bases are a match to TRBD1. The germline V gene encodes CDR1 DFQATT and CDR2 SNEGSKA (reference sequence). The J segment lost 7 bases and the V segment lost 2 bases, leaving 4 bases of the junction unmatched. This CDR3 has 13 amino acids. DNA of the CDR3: TGCAGTGCTAGACCAGGGGGCAGACAGCCCCAGCATTTT. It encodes CSARPGGRQPQHF.

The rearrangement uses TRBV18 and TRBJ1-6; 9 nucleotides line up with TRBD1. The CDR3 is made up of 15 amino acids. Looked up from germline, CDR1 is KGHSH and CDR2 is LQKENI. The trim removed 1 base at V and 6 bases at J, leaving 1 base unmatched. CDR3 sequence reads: CASSPRGQGNSPLHF. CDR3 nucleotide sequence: TGTGCCAGCTCACCACGGGGACAGGGTAATTCACCCCTCCACTTT.

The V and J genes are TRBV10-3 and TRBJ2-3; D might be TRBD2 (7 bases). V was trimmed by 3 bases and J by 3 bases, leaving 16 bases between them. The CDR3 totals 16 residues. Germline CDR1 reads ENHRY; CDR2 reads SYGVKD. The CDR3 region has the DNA TGTGCCATCAGTGAATTAGGACAGCGGGAAACAGATACGCAGTATTTT. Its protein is CAISELGQRETDTQYF.

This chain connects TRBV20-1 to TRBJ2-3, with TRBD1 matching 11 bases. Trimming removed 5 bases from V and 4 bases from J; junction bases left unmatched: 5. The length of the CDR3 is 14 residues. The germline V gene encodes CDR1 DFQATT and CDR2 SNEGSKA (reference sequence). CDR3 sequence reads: CSADGTGGSDTQYF. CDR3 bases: TGCAGTGCTGATGGGACAGGGGGTTCAGATACGCAGTATTTT.

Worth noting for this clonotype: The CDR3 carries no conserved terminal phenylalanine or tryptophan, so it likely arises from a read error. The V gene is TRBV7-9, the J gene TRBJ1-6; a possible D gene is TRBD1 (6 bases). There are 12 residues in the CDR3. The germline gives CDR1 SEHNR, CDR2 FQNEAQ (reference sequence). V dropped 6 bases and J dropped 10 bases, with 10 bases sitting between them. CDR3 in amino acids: CASRKGGSPLHL. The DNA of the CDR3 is TGTGCCAGCAGGAAAGGGGGATCACCCCTCCACCTT.

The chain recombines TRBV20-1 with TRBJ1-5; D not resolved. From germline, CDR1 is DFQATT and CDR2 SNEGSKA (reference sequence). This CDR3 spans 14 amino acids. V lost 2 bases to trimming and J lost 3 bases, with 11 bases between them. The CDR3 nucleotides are TGCAGTGCTAGACCCTCGACCCCCAATCAGCCCCAGCATTTT. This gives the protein CSARPSTPNQPQHF.

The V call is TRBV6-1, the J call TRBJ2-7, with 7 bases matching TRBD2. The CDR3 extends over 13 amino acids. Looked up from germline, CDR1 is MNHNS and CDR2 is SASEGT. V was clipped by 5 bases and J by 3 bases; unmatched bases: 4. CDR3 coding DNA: TGTGCCAGCAGTCCCGGGGGGAGCTACGAGCAGTACTTC. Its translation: CASSPGGSYEQYF.

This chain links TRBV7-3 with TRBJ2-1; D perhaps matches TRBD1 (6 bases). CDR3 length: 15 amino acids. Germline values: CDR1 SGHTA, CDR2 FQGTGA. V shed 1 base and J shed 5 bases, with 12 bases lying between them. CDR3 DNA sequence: TGTGCCAGCAGCTTAAGGCAGGGGATCAACAATGAGCAGTTCTTC. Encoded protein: CASSLRQGINNEQFF.

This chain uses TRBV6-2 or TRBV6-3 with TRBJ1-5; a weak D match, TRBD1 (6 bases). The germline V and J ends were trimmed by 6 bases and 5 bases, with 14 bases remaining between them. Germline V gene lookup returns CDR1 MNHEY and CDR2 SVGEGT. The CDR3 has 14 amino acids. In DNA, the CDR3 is TGTGCCAGCAGCCCGGGACAAGTTTATCAGCCCCAGCATTTT. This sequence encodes CASSPGQVYQPQHF.

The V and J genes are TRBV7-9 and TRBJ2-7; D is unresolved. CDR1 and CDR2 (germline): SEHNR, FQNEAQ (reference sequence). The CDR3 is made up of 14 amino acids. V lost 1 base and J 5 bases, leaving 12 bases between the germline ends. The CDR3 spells CASSLGLGADEQYF. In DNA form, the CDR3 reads TGTGCCAGCAGCTTAGGCCTCGGAGCCGACGAGCAGTACTTC.

CDR3 amino acids: CASSLAGGVLEETQYF. In DNA, the CDR3 is TGTGCCAGCAGCTTAGCTGGGGGCGTACTGGAAGAGACCCAGTACTTC. This chain uses TRBV7-9 with TRBJ2-5; tentative D call: TRBD1 (6 bases). V was trimmed by 0 bases and J by 3 bases, leaving 14 bases between them. Germline V CDR1 and CDR2: SEHNR, FQNEAQ (reference sequence). The length of the CDR3 is 16 residues.

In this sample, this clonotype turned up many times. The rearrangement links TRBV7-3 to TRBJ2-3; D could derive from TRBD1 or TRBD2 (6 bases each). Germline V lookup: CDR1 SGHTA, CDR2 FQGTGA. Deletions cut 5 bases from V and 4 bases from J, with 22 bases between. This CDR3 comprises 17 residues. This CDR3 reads CASSPQGGTLVSDTQYF. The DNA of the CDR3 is TGTGCCAGCAGCCCCCAAGGGGGGACCCTGGTCTCAGATACGCAGTATTTT.

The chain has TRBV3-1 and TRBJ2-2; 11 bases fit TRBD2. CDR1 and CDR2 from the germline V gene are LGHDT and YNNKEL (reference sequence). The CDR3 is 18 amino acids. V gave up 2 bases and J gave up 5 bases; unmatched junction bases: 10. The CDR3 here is CASSQTTSGALKTGELFF. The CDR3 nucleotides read TGTGCCAGCAGCCAAACGACTAGCGGGGCGCTGAAGACCGGGGAGCTGTTTTTT.

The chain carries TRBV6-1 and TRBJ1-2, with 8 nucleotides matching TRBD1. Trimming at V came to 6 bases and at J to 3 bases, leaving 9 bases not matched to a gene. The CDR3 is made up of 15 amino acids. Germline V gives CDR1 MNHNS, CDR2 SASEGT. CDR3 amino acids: CASSRSGGNDYGYTF. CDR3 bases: TGTGCCAGCAGCCGCTCAGGGGGCAACGACTATGGCTACACCTTC.

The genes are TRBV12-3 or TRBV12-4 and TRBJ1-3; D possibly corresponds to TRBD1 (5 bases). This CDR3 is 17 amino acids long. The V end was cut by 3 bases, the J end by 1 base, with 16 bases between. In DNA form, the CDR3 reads TGTGCCAGCAGTTTGGTCCACCTTAAGGGGTCTGGAAACACCATATATTTT. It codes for CASSLVHLKGSGNTIYF.

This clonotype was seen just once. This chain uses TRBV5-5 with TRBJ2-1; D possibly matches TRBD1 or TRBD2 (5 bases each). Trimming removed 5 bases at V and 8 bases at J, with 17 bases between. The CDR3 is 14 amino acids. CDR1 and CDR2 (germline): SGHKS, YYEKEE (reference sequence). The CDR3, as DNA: TGTGCCAGCAGGACCCCATGGGGGAAGGATGAGCAGTTCTTC. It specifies CASRTPWGKDEQFF.

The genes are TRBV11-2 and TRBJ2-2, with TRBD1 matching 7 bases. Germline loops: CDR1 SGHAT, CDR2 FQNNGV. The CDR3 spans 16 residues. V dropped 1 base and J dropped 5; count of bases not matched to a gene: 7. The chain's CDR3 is CASSLVMAGGTGELFF. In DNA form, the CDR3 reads TGTGCCAGCAGCTTAGTGATGGCAGGGGGTACCGGGGAGCTGTTTTTT.

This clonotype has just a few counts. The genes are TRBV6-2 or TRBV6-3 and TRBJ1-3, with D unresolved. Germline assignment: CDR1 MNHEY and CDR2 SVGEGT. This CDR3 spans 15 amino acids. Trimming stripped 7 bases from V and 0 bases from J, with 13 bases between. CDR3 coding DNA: TGTGCCAGCACCCAGACATCGCTCTCTGGAAACACCATATATTTT. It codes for CASTQTSLSGNTIYF.

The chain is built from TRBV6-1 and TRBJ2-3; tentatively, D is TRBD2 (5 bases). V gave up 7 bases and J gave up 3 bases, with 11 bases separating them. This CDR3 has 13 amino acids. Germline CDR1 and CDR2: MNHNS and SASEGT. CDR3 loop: CASNPGLTDTQYF. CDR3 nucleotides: TGTGCCAGCAACCCGGGGTTGACAGATACGCAGTATTTT.

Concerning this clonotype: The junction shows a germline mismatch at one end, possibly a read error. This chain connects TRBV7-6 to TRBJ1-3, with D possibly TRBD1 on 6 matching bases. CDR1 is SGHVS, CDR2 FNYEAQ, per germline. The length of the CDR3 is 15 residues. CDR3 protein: CANSPQGSTGNTIYF. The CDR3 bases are TGTGCCAACAGCCCACAGGGTTCCACTGGAAACACCATATATTTT.

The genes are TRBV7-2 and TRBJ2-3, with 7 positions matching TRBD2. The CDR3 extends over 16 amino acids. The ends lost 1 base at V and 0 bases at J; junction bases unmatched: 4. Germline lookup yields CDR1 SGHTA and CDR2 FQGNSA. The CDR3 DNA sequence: TGTGCCAGCAGCTTAGTCGGGGGGATAAGCACAGATACGCAGTATTTT. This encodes CASSLVGGISTDTQYF.

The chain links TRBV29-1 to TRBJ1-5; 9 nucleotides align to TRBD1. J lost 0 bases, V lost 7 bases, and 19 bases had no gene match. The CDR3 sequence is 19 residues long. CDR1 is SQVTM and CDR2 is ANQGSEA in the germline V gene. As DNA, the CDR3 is TGCAGCGCCGAGCGCTACCGGGACAGGGTGATGAATAGCAATCAGCCCCAGCATTTT. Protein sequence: CSAERYRDRVMNSNQPQHF.

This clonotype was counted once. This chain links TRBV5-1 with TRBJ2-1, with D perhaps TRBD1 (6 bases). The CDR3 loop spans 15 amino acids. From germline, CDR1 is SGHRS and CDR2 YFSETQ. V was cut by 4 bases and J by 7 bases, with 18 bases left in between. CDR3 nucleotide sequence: TGCGCCAGCAGCCCACCCGGGACAAGCCTTAATGAGCAGTTCTTC. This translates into CASSPPGTSLNEQFF.

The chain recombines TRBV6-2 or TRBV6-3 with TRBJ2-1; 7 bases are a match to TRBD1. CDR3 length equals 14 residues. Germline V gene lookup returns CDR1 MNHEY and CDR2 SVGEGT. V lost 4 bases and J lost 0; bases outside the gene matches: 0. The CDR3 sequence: CASSWDSSYNEQFF. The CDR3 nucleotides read TGTGCCAGCAGTTGGGACAGCTCCTACAATGAGCAGTTCTTC.

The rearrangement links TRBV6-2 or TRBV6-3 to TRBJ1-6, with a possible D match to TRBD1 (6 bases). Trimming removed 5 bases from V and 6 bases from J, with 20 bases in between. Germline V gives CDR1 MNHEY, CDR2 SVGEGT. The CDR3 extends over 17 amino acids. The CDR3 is CASSQNLGGRINSPLHF. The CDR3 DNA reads TGTGCCAGCAGTCAGAACCTCGGGGGCAGAATTAATTCACCCCTCCACTTT.

The CDR3 loop is CASSPTDRDFYGYTF. In nucleotides, the CDR3 is TGTGCCAGCAGCCCAACCGACAGGGATTTTTATGGCTACACCTTC. The chain has TRBV7-2 and TRBJ1-2, with 7 nucleotides matching TRBD1. CDR1 SGHTA and CDR2 FQGNSA come from the germline V gene. The CDR3 has 15 amino acids. V shed 5 bases, J shed 5 bases, and the junction held 11 bases outside the gene matches.

The CDR3, as DNA: TGCGCCAGCAGCCCGGTCAGCACCGGGGAGCTGTTTTTT. Its protein is CASSPVSTGELFF. The gene calls are TRBV4-1 and TRBJ2-2; D is uncertain. The ends were cut back, 4 bases at V and 4 bases at J, with 7 bases in the middle. The CDR3 loop spans 13 amino acids. The germline V gene encodes CDR1 MGHRA and CDR2 YSYEKL.